The 14 T cell receptor beta chains below come from one sample, sequenced in a study of T cells in localized non-small cell lung cancer (TCRdb year 2020). Library creation used the immunoSEQ multiplex PCR assay. The table was pulled from immuneACCESS by TCRdb, which kept in-frame rearrangements only. Such tables lose some clones; where checked, under half of the loss comes from unresolved V genes, and the rest has no known cause. Within this sample are about 78,000 clones, with approximately 84% of them counted one time only. The ten top clones hold about 2.7% of the sample. The specimen was peripheral blood, collected before any cancer treatment. The receptors shown here come from a man aged 35 to 70 with stage I lung adenocarcinoma.

The chain couples TRBV30 to TRBJ2-5; D gene uncertain. Trimming left V 5 bases short and J 5 bases short, with 18 bases between. The CDR3 has 14 residues. Germline V gene sequence: CDR1 GTSNPN, CDR2 SVGIG (reference sequence). The CDR3 protein is CAWGQAWIRETQYF. As DNA, the CDR3 is TGTGCCTGGGGCCAAGCGTGGATCCGGGAGACCCAGTACTTC.

The chain is built from TRBV29-1 and TRBJ2-1, with TRBD1 matching over 8 bases. Germline loops: CDR1 SQVTM, CDR2 ANQGSEA. The CDR3 covers 14 residues. The V and J ends lost 6 bases and 5 bases, in that order; junction bases with no gene match: 9. CDR3 loop: CSVTSGTGHNEQFF. DNA of the CDR3: TGCAGCGTCACCTCCGGGACAGGCCACAATGAGCAGTTCTTC.

This clone has a single count. The chain recombines TRBV9 with TRBJ2-5, with 8 bases that match TRBD2. The CDR3 covers 16 residues. V lost 1 base and J lost 1; bases outside the gene matches: 6. Germline-derived CDR1 and CDR2 are SGDLS and YYNGEE. CDR3 region: CASSVTGGGFQETQYF. The CDR3 nucleotides read TGTGCCAGCAGCGTAACAGGCGGGGGGTTCCAAGAGACCCAGTACTTC.

This chain connects TRBV7-8 to TRBJ2-1, with TRBD1 matching 9 bases. CDR3 size: 14 residues. V was clipped by 5 bases and J by 9 bases; unmatched bases: 8. Germline V CDR1 and CDR2: SGHVS, FQNEAQ. The CDR3 bases are TGTGCCAGCAGCCTCGGACAGGGGCACGGTGAGCAGTTCTTC. Its translation is CASSLGQGHGEQFF.

V and J are TRBV7-2 and TRBJ2-5; D is perhaps TRBD1 (5 bases). The CDR3 is 13 residues long. Germline CDR1 and CDR2: SGHTA and FQGNSA. V lost 7 bases and J lost 4, with 13 bases in between. CDR3 bases: TGTGCCAGCACCGGAGACAGAACAGAGACCCAGTACTTC. The encoded protein is CASTGDRTETQYF.

This chain links TRBV2 with TRBJ2-3; D unresolved. Germline V gives CDR1 SNHLY, CDR2 FYNNEI. The ends were cut back, 6 bases at V and 0 bases at J, with 13 bases in the middle. The CDR3 loop spans 15 amino acids. The CDR3 here is CASRFYRASTDTQYF. CDR3 bases: TGTGCCAGCAGGTTTTACAGAGCTAGCACAGATACGCAGTATTTT.

Notes on this clone: Other DNA sequences of this sample code for an identical CDR3. J is TRBJ2-2 and V is TRBV9; TRBD1 aligns across 9 bases. Germline V gene lookup returns CDR1 SGDLS and CDR2 YYNGEE. V shed 3 bases and J 5 bases; nucleotides not matched to a gene: 5. There are 15 residues in the CDR3. CDR3 coding DNA: TGTGCCAGCAGCGGGGGACAGGGTCGGACCGGGGAGCTGTTTTTT. Translated: CASSGGQGRTGELFF. The full variable domain, its missing parts supplied by reference TRBV9 and TRBJ2-2, is DSGVTQTPKHLITATGQRVTLRCSPRSGDLSVYWYQQSLDQGLQFLIQYYNGEERAKGNILERFSAQQFPDLHSELNLSSLELGDSALYFCASSGGQGRTGELFFGEGSRLTVL.

V is TRBV7-8 and J is TRBJ1-5; D unresolved. Germline CDR1 SGHVS, CDR2 FQNEAQ. CDR3 size: 13 residues. V was shortened by 5 bases and J by 0 bases, with 5 bases between the two germline ends. Here the CDR3 reads CASSVDSNQPQHF. The CDR3 coding sequence is TGTGCCAGCAGCGTCGATAGCAATCAGCCCCAGCATTTT.

V usage is TRBV11-2 and J usage is TRBJ2-3; 7 bases align to TRBD1. V was pared by 6 bases and J by 5 bases, with 2 bases of the junction left unmatched. Germline V gene sequence: CDR1 SGHAT, CDR2 FQNNGV. This CDR3 has 12 amino acids. Here the CDR3 DNA reads TGTGCCAGCAGGCCAGGGGGAGATACGCAGTATTTT. Residues: CASRPGGDTQYF.

The chain carries TRBV7-9 and TRBJ2-1; D is undetermined. V shed 1 base and J shed 8 bases, with 6 bases lying between them. The CDR3 runs to 12 residues. Germline assignment: CDR1 SEHNR and CDR2 FQNEAQ (reference sequence). CDR3 sequence (DNA): TGTGCCAGCAGCTTAGGGGTTGATGAGCAGTTCTTC. Its translation is CASSLGVDEQFF.

The rearrangement uses TRBV28 and TRBJ1-5; 7 bases match TRBD1. The CDR3 contains 13 residues. Germline V gene data show CDR1 as MDHEN and CDR2 as SYDVKM. The junction had 5 bases not matched to a gene; V was cut back by 8 bases and J by 4 bases. The CDR3 is CASQGTENQPQHF. CDR3 bases: TGTGCCAGCCAGGGGACAGAGAATCAGCCCCAGCATTTT. Drawing the rest from reference TRBV28 and TRBJ1-5, the complete variable domain is DVKVTQSSRYLVKRTGEKVFLECVQDMDHENMFWYRQDPGLGLRLIYFSYDVKMKEKGDIPEGYSVSREKKERFSLILESASTNQTSMYLCASQGTENQPQHFGDGTRLSIL.

The chain is built from TRBV5-1 and TRBJ2-7; TRBD1 agrees at 7 bases. Per the germline V gene, CDR1 is SGHRS and CDR2 is YFSETQ. Trimming took 3 bases from V and 6 from J; bases not matched to a gene: 6. There are 13 residues in the CDR3. The CDR3 is CASSSLTGPEQYF. Written as DNA, the CDR3 is TGCGCCAGCAGCTCCCTGACAGGGCCCGAGCAGTACTTC.

The V gene is TRBV18, the J gene TRBJ1-5; no reliable D call. In germline, CDR1 is KGHSH, CDR2 LQKENI. With 2 bases removed from V and 0 bases from J, the gap between germline ends came to 8 bases. This CDR3 has 15 residues. CDR3 in amino acids: CASSPDGPSNQPQHF. Written as DNA, the CDR3 is TGTGCCAGCTCACCAGACGGACCTAGCAATCAGCCCCAGCATTTT.

The chain links TRBV27 to TRBJ1-5; D uncertain. The CDR3 spans 13 residues. In germline, CDR1 is MNHEY, CDR2 SMNVEV (reference sequence). Trimming took 3 bases from V and 6 from J, leaving 9 bases between them. CDR3 DNA: TGTGCCAGCAGTTTGGGGTACGGTCAGCCCCAGCATTTT. Residues: CASSLGYGQPQHF.